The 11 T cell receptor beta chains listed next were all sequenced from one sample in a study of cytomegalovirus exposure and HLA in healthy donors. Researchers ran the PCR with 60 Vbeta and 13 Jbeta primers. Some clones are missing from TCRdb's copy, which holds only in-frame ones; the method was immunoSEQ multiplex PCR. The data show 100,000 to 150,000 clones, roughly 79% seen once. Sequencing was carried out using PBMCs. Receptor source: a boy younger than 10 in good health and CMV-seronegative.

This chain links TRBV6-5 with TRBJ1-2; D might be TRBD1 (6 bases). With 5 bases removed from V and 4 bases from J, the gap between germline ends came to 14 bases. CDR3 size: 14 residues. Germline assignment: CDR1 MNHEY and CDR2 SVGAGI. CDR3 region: CASSGTRGSYGYTF. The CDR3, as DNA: TGTGCCAGCAGTGGGACCAGGGGTAGCTATGGCTACACCTTC.

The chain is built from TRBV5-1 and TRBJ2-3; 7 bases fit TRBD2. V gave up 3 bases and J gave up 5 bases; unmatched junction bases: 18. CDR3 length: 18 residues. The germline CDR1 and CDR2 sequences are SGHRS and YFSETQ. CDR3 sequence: CASSSLAPVGTIEDTQYF. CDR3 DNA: TGCGCCAGCAGCTCCCTCGCACCTGTCGGGACTATCGAAGATACGCAGTATTTT.

CDR3 nucleotide sequence: TGTGCCAGCAGCCAGCTGACAGGGGGGATAACTGAAGCTTTCTTT. Encoded protein: CASSQLTGGITEAFF. This rearrangement joins TRBV7-2 to TRBJ1-1; 9 bases are shared with TRBD1. In germline, CDR1 is SGHTA, CDR2 FQGNSA. The CDR3 covers 15 residues. Germline trimming cut 5 bases from V and 5 bases from J; bases unmatched to any gene: 9.

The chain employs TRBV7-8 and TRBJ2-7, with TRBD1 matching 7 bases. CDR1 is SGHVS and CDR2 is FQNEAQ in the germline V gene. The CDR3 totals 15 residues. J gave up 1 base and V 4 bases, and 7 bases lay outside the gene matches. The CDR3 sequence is CASSSTRDRSYEQYF. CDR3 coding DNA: TGTGCCAGCAGCTCTACCCGGGACAGATCCTACGAGCAGTACTTC.

CDR3 nucleotide sequence: TGTGCCACCCACAGGCAGGGCAACTCACCCCTCCACTTT. It yields the protein CATHRQGNSPLHF. This rearrangement joins TRBV6-1 to TRBJ1-6, with TRBD1 as a possible D gene (5 bases). CDR3 size: 13 residues. V lost 10 bases to trimming and J lost 10 bases, with 17 bases between them. CDR1 is MNHNS, CDR2 SASEGT, per germline.

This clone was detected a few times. The CDR3 DNA reads as TGCGCCAGCAGCCAAGACAGGACAGGGACGGGGGAGCTGTTTTTT. Amino acids: CASSQDRTGTGELFF. J is TRBJ2-2 and V is TRBV4-3; 8 positions match TRBD1. CDR1 and CDR2 (germline): LGHNA, YSLEER. The CDR3 is made up of 15 amino acids. The V and J ends lost 0 bases and 8 bases, in that order; junction bases with no gene match: 5.

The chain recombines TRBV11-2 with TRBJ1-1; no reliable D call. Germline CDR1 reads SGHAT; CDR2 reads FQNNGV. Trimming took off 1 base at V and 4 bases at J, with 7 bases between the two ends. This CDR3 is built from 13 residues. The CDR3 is CASSLGSGTEAFF. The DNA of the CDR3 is TGTGCCAGCAGCTTAGGGTCGGGCACTGAAGCTTTCTTT.

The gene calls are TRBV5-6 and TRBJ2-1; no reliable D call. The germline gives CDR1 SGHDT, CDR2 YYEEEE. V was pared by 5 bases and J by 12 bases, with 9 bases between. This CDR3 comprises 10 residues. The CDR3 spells CASRESRQFF. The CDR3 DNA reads TGTGCCAGCAGGGAGAGCAGGCAGTTCTTC.

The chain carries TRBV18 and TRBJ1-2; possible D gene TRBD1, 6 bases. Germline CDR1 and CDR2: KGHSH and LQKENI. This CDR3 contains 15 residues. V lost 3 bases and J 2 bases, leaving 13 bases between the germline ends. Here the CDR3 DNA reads TGTGCCAGCTCACCCAGAATGACAGGAAACTATGGCTACACCTTC. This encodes CASSPRMTGNYGYTF.

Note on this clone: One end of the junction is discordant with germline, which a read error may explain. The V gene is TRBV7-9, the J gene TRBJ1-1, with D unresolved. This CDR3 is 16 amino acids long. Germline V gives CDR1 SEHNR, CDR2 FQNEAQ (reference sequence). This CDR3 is CSSSVVDFDSPWRAFF. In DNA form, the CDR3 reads TGTTCCAGCAGCGTTGTAGACTTCGACTCGCCCTGGAGAGCTTTCTTT.

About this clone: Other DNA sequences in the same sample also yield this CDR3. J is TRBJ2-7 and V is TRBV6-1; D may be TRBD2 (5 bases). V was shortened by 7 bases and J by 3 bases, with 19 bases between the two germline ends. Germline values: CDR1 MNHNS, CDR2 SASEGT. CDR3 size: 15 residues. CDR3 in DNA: TGTGCCAGCAAGTCGGGCGGGCAACCGGACTACGAGCAGTACGTC. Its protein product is CASKSGGQPDYEQYV.